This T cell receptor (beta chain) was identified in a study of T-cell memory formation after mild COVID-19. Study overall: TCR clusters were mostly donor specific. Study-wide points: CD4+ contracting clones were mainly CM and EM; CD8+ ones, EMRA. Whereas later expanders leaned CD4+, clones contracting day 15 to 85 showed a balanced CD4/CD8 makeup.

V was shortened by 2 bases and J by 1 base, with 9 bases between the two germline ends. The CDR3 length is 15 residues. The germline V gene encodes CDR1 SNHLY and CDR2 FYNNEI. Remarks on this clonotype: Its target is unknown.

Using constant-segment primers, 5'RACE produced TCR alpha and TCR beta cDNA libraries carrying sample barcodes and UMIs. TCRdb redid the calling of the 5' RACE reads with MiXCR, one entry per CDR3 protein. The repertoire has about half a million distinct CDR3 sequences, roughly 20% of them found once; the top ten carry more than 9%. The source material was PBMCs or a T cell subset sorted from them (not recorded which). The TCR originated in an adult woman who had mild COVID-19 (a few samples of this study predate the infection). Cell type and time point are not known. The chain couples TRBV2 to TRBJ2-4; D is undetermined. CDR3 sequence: CASSETVVAKNIQYF. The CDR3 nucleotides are TGTGCCAGCAGTGAAACGGTTGTCGCCAAAAACATTCAGTACTTC.